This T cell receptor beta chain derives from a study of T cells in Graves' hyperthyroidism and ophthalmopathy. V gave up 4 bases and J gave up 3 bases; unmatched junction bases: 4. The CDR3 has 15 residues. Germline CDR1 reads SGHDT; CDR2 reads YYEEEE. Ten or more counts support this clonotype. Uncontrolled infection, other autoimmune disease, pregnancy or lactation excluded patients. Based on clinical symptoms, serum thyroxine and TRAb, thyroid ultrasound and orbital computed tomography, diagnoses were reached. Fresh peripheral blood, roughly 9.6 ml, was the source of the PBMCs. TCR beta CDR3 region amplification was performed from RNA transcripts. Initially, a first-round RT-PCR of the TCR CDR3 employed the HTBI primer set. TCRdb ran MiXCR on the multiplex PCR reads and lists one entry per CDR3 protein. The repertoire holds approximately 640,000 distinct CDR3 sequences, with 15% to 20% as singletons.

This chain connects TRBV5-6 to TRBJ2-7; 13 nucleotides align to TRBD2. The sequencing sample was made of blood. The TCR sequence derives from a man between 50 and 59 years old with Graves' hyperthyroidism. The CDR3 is CASSRTSGSIYEQYF. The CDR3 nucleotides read TGTGCCAGCAGCCGGACTAGCGGGAGTATCTACGAGCAGTACTTC. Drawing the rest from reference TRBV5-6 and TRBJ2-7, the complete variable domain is DAGVTQSPTHLIKTRGQQVTLRCSPKSGHDTVSWYQQALGQGPQFIFQYYEEEERQRGNFPDRFSGHQFPNYSSELNVNALLLGDSALYLCASSRTSGSIYEQYFGPGTRLTVT.